These T cell receptor beta chains were read from a single sample in a study of OX40 agonist ivuxolimab in advanced cancers. Here immunoSEQ multiplex PCR was the method, and the copy in TCRdb shows in-frame clones only, minus some. The sample has 45,000 to 60,000 clones, around 90% seen once; the top ten hold 5.4%. This specimen consisted of CD4+ or CD8+ T cells sorted from blood, obtained in a trial of the OX40 agonist ivuxolimab. Receptors were obtained from an adult with an advanced solid tumor such as melanoma, head and neck, liver or kidney cancer. CDR3s include the opening cysteine and the closing phenylalanine or tryptophan. D genes are given only for firm matches. Size values are once, few and many counts, or a class for expanded clones, and some rows have none.

TRBV6-5,TRBD1,NA,TRBJ2-2,TGTGCCAGCAGAACTGACAGGGTGGTAGCCGGGGAGCTGTTTTTT,CASRTDRVVAGELFF
TRBV4-3,NA,NA,TRBJ2-7,TGCGCCAGCAGCCAAGACAGGACCTACTACGAGCAGTACTTC,CASSQDRTYYEQYF
TRBV28,NA,NA,TRBJ2-2,TGTGCCAGCAGTTTATGGGCCCCGGAAAAATACCGGGGCACCGGGGAGCTGTTTTTT,CASSLWAPEKYRGTGELFF
TRBV15,TRBD1,few,TRBJ1-4,TGTGCCACCAGCGGACCCAGGGGGGAGGATGAAAAACTGTTTTTT,CATSGPRGEDEKLFF
TRBV5-1,TRBD1,NA,TRBJ2-1,TGCGCCAGCTGGGGGACAGGGGGTCGTGAGCAGTTCTTC,CASWGTGGREQFF
TRBV2,NA,NA,TRBJ1-6,TGTGCCAGCAGGAGGGGAATTAATTCACCCCTCCACTTT,CASRRGINSPLHF
TRBV18,NA,NA,TRBJ2-3,TGTGCCAGCCTACAGGGTTCCACAGATACGCAGTATTTT,CASLQGSTDTQYF
TRBV7-9,NA,NA,TRBJ2-1,TGTGCCAGCAGCCCACTAGTAGGCTCCTACAATGAGCAGTTCTTC,CASSPLVGSYNEQFF
TRBV18,TRBD2,few,TRBJ2-3,TGTGCCAGCTCAGGACTAGCGGGAGTGTCAGATACGCAGTATTTT,CASSGLAGVSDTQYF
TRBV25-1,NA,NA,TRBJ1-4,TGTGCCAGCAGTGAATCCCGACCACAGAATGAAAAACTGTTTTTT,CASSESRPQNEKLFF
TRBV28,NA,few,TRBJ2-4,TGTGCCAGCAGTTTACGCAAAAACATTCAGTACTTC,CASSLRKNIQYF
TRBV5-1,NA,NA,TRBJ2-7,TGCGCCAGCACAAGGTTAGGCGGAGTAGGAGACGAGCAGTACTTC,CASTRLGGVGDEQYF
TRBV18,TRBD2,NA,TRBJ2-1,TGTGCCAGCTCACCGTCGGGACTAGCGTCGAGCTCCTACAATGAGCAGTTCTTC,CASSPSGLASSSYNEQFF
TRBV10-2,TRBD1,NA,TRBJ1-5,TGCGCCAGCCTCGCCGGGGACAGGGGGTATCAACCCCAGCATTTT,CASLAGDRGYQPQHF
TRBV5-1,TRBD2,NA,TRBJ2-7,TGCGCCAGCAGCTTGGCACTAGCGGCTTCCTACGAGCAGTACTTC,CASSLALAASYEQYF
TRBV5-5,NA,NA,TRBJ1-5,TGTGCCAGCAGCTTGCGGGGGGGAGGCAATCAGCCCCAGCATTTT,CASSLRGGGNQPQHF
TRBV2,NA,NA,TRBJ2-3,TGTGCCAGCAGTGAGACTCGTTCGCGCACAGATACGCAGTATTTT,CASSETRSRTDTQYF
TRBV28,NA,NA,TRBJ1-1,TGTGCCAGCAGGTTGGGTTTTTCATCGGCTGAAGCTTTCTTT,CASRLGFSSAEAFF
TRBV6-5,TRBD1,NA,TRBJ1-1,TGTGCCAGCAGTGCCTACAGGGGTGAAGCTTTCTTT,CASSAYRGEAFF
TRBV5-5,NA,NA,TRBJ2-6,TGTGCCAGCAGCTTGGCCTGGGGGGCTGGGGCCAACGTCCTGACTTTC,CASSLAWGAGANVLTF